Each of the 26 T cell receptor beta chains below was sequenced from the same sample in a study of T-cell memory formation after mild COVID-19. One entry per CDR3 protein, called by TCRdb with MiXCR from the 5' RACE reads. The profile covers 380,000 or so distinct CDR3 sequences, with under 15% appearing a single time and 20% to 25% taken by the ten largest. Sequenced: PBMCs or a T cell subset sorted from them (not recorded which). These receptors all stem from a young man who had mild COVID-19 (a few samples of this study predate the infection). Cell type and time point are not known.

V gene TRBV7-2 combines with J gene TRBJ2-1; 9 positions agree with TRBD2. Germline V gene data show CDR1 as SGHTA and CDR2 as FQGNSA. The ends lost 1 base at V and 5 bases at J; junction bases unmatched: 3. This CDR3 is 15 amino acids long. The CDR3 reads CASSLELAGNNEQFF. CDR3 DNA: TGTGCCAGCAGCTTAGAACTAGCGGGTAACAATGAGCAGTTCTTC.

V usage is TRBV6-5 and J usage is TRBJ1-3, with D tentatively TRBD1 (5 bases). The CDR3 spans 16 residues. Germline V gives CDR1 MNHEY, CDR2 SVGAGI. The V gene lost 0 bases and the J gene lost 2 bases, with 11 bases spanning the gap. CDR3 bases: TGTGCCAGCAGTTACTCGGGAGGGGTCGCTGGAAACACCATATATTTT. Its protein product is CASSYSGGVAGNTIYF.

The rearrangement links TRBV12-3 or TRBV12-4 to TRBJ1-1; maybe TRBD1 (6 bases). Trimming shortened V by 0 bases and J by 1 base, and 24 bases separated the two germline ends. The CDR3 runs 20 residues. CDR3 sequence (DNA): TGTGCCAGCAGTTTAGCTCTTTTACTAGGGCAGACAGGACCGAACACTGAAGCTTTCTTT. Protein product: CASSLALLLGQTGPNTEAFF.

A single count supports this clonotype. CDR3 bases: TGTGCCAGCAGCCCATCACGATGGGGCTACACCTTC. This gives the protein CASSPSRWGYTF. The genes are TRBV4-2 and TRBJ1-2; no clear D. Deletions cut 4 bases from V and 8 bases from J, with 11 bases between. Looked up from germline, CDR1 is LGHNA and CDR2 is YNFKEQ. The CDR3 sequence is 12 residues long.

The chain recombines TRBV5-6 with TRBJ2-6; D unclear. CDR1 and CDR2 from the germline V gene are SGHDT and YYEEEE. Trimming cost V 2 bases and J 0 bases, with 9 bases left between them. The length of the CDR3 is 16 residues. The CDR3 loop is CASSLGVSSGANVLTF. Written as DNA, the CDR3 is TGTGCCAGCAGCTTAGGAGTGAGCTCTGGGGCCAACGTCCTGACTTTC.

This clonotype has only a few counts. CDR3 bases: TGTGCCAGCAGTGAAACCCGACAGGGGGCACAGCAGTACTTC. Translation: CASSETRQGAQQYF. The J gene is TRBJ2-7, the V gene TRBV6-1; TRBD1 matches at 10 bases. The junction had 6 bases not matched to a gene; V was cut back by 2 bases and J by 8 bases. CDR1 and CDR2 from the germline V gene are MNHNS and SASEGT. The CDR3 covers 14 residues.

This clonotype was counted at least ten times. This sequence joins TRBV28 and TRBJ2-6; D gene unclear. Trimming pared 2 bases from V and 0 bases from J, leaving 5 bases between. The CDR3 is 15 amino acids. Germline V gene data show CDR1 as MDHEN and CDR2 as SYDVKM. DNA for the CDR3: TGTGCCAGCAGTTTAGGGAACTCTGGGGCCAACGTCCTGACTTTC. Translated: CASSLGNSGANVLTF.

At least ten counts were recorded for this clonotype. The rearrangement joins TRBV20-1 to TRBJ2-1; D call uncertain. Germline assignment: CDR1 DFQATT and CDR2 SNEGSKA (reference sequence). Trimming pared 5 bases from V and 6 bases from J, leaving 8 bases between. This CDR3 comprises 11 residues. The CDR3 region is CSAARANEQFF. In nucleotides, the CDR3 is TGCAGTGCTGCGCGAGCCAATGAGCAGTTCTTC.

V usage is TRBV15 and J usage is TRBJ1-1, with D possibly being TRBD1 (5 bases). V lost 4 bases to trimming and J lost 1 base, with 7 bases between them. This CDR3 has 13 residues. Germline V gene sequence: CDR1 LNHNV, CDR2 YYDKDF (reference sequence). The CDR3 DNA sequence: TGTGCCACCAGCACTGGGGGGAACACTGAAGCTTTCTTT. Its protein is CATSTGGNTEAFF.

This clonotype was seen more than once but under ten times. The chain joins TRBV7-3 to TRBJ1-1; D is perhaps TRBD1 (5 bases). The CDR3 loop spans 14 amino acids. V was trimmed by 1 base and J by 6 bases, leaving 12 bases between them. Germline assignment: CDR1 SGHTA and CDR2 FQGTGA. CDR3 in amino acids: CASSLSPLTAEAFF. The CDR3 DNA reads TGTGCCAGCAGCTTAAGCCCTCTGACAGCTGAAGCTTTCTTT.

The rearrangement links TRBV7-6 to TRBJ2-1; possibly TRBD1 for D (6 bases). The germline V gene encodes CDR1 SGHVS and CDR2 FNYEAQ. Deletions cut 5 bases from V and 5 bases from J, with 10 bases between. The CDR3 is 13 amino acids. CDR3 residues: CASSRYRDNEQFF. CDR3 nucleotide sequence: TGTGCCAGCAGCCGGTACAGGGACAATGAGCAGTTCTTC.

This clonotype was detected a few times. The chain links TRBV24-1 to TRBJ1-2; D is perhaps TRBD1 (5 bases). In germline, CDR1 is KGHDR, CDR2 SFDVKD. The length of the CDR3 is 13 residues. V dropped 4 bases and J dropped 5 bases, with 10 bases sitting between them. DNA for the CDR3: TGTGCCACCAGTGAAGGGGAGGAGTATGGCTACACCTTC. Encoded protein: CATSEGEEYGYTF.

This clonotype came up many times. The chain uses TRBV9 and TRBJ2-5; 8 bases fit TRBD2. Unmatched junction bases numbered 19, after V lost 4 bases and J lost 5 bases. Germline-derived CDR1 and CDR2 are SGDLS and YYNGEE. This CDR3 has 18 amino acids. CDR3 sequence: CASSPPLRAGTRGETQYF. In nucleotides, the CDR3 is TGTGCCAGCAGCCCGCCTCTCAGAGCCGGGACTAGAGGCGAGACCCAGTACTTC.

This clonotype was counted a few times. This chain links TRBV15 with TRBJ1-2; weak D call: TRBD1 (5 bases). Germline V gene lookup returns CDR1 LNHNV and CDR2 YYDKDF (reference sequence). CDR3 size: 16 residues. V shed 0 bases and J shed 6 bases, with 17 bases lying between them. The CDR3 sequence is CATSRERNTKGDGYTF. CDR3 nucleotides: TGTGCCACCAGCAGAGAGCGGAACACCAAAGGGGATGGCTACACCTTC.

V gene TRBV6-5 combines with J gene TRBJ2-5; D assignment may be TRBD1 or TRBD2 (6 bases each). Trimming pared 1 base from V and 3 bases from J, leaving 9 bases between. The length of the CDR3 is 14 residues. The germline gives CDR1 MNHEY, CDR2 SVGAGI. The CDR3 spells CASSYYREEETQYF. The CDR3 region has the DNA TGTGCCAGCAGTTACTACAGGGAGGAAGAGACCCAGTACTTC.

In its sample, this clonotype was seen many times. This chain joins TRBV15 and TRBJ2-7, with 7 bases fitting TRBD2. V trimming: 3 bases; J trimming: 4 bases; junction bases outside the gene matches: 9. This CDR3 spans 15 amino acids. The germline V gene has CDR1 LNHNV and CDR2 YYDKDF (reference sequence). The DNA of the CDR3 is TGTGCCACCAGCAGCCCTACTGGGGGGGTATACGAGCAGTACTTC. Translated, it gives CATSSPTGGVYEQYF.

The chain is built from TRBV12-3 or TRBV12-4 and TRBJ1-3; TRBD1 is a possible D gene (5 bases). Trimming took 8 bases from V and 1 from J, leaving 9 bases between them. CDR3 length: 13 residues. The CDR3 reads CASDRGSGNTIYF. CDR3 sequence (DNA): TGTGCCAGCGACCGGGGGTCTGGAAACACCATATATTTT.

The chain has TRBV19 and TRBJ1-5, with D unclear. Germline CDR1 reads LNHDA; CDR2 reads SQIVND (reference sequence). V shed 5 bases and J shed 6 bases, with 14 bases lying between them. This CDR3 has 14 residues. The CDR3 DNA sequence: TGTGCCAGTAGTGTTGAGGGTGGCAGTCAGCCCCAGCATTTT. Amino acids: CASSVEGGSQPQHF.

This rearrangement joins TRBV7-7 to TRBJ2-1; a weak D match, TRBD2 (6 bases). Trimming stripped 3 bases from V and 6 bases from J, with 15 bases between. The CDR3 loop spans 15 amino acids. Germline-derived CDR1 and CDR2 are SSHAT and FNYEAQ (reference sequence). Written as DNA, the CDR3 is TGTGCCAGCAGCTTGGGACTCCCCGCGGGCAATGAGCAGTTCTTC. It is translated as CASSLGLPAGNEQFF.

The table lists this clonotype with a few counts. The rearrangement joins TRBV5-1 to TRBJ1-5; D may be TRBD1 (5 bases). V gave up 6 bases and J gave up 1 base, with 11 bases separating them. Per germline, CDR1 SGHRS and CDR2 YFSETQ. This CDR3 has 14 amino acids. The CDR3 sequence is CASIGGESNQPQHF. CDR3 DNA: TGCGCCAGCATTGGAGGGGAAAGCAATCAGCCCCAGCATTTT.

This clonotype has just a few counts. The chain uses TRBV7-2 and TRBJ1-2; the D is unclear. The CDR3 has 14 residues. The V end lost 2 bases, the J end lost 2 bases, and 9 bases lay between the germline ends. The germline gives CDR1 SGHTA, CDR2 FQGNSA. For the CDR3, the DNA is TGTGCCAGCAGCTTATGGAGGGTCAACTATGGCTACACCTTC. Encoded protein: CASSLWRVNYGYTF.

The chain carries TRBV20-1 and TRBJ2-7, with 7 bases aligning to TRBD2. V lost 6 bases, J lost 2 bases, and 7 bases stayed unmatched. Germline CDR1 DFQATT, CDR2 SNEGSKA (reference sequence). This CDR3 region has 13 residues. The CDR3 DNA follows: TGCAGTGCAGGACTAGGGGCTACCTACGAGCAGTACGTC. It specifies CSAGLGATYEQYV.

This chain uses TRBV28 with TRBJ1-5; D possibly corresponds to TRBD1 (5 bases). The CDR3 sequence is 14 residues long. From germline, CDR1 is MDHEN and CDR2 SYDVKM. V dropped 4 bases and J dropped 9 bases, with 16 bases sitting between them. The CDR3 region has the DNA TGTGCCAGCAGTTCTCCGGGACTGCGATGGCCCCAGCATTTT. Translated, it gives CASSSPGLRWPQHF.

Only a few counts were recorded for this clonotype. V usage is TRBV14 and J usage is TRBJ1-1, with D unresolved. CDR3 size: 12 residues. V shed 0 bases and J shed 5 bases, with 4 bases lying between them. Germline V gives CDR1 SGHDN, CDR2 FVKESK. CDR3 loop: CASSQEWTEAFF. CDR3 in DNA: TGTGCCAGCAGCCAAGAATGGACTGAAGCTTTCTTT.

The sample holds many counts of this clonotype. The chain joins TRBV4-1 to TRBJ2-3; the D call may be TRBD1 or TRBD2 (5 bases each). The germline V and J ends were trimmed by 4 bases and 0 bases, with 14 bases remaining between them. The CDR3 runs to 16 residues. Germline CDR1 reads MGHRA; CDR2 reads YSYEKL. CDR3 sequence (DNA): TGCGCCAGCAGCCTAACGAGAGGGGTTAGCACAGATACGCAGTATTTT. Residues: CASSLTRGVSTDTQYF.

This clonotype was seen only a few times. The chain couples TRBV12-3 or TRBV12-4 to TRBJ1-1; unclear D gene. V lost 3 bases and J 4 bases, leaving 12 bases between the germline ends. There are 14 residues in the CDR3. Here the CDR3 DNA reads TGTGCCAGCAGTTTCGAGACGTATGGCACTGAAGCTTTCTTT. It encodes CASSFETYGTEAFF.